This entry lists 26 T cell receptor beta chains sequenced from one sample in a study of identical twins. MiXCR, run by TCRdb on the 5' RACE reads, gives a single entry per CDR3 protein. The sample holds around 300,000 distinct CDR3 sequences; about 8.3% are singletons and the top ten take 2.1%. The same data also went into a second study, on yellow fever vaccine responses in identical twins.

Input material: memory (CD45RO+) T cells sorted from blood. The receptor set was obtained from a woman aged 18-29 years in good health.

V and J are TRBV25-1 and TRBJ1-2; 7 nucleotides agree with TRBD1. V lost 2 bases to trimming and J lost 4 bases; unmatched junction nucleotides: 1. The CDR3 runs to 13 residues. Germline CDR1 MGHDK, CDR2 SYGVNS. The CDR3 DNA reads TGTGCCAGCAGTGAAGGGACAGCCTATGGCTACACCTTC. It codes for CASSEGTAYGYTF.

This clonotype was counted at least ten times. This chain uses TRBV25-1 with TRBJ2-1; tentatively, D is TRBD2 (7 bases). Germline CDR1 MGHDK, CDR2 SYGVNS. The V end lost 3 bases, the J end lost 10 bases, and 10 bases lay between the germline ends. This CDR3 region has 12 residues. The CDR3 spells CASSDSGGEQFF. CDR3 in DNA: TGTGCCAGCAGTGATTCGGGGGGCGAGCAGTTCTTC.

This clonotype was seen only a few times. The rearrangement uses TRBV19 and TRBJ2-3; the D gene is possibly TRBD2 (6 bases). V was trimmed by 3 bases and J by 0 bases, leaving 10 bases between them. CDR1 and CDR2 from the germline V gene are LNHDA and SQIVND (reference sequence). This CDR3 spans 15 amino acids. The CDR3 reads CASSILRGSTDTQYF. The CDR3 bases are TGTGCCAGTAGTATCTTGCGGGGAAGCACAGATACGCAGTATTTT.

The rearrangement uses TRBV7-9 and TRBJ1-1; 11 bases fit TRBD1. Looked up from germline, CDR1 is SEHNR and CDR2 is FQNEAQ (reference sequence). CDR3 length: 14 amino acids. Trimming cost V 4 bases and J 5 bases; bases outside gene matches: 3. CDR3 nucleotide sequence: TGTGCCAGCAGCTGGGGACAGGGGGAAACTGAAGCTTTCTTT. Protein: CASSWGQGETEAFF.

This clonotype was recorded many times. The chain recombines TRBV6-1 with TRBJ1-5; possible D gene TRBD1, 6 bases. Germline CDR1 and CDR2: MNHNS and SASEGT. This CDR3 is built from 19 residues. Trimming stripped 3 bases from V and 0 bases from J, with 21 bases between. CDR3 region: CASSDIFSRGLGSNQPQHF. In nucleotides, the CDR3 is TGTGCCAGCAGTGATATATTTTCTCGGGGGCTGGGTAGCAATCAGCCCCAGCATTTT.

The table lists this clonotype with a few counts. The chain is built from TRBV6-1 and TRBJ1-1; D may be TRBD1 (5 bases). The CDR3 is 14 amino acids. The V gene's germline CDR1 is MNHNS and CDR2 SASEGT. V was clipped by 6 bases and J by 2 bases, with 13 bases between them. Here the CDR3 reads CASSSQEINTEAFF. CDR3 DNA sequence: TGTGCCAGCAGCTCACAGGAGATAAACACTGAAGCTTTCTTT.

There are a few counts of this clonotype. J is TRBJ2-5 and V is TRBV7-9; D is possibly TRBD2 (5 bases). CDR1 and CDR2 from the germline V gene are SEHNR and FQNEAQ (reference sequence). CDR3 length equals 14 residues. V was shortened by 2 bases and J by 5 bases, with 12 bases between the two germline ends. The CDR3 loop reads CASSLRRAGETQYF. The CDR3 bases are TGTGCCAGCAGCTTAAGGCGGGCCGGGGAGACCCAGTACTTC.

This clonotype showed up just a few times. The chain employs TRBV11-2 and TRBJ1-1; 8 nucleotides line up with TRBD1. The CDR3 loop spans 15 amino acids. Per germline, CDR1 SGHAT and CDR2 FQNNGV. The V gene end was trimmed by 1 base and the J gene end by 5 bases; junction bases not matched to a gene: 6. The CDR3 region has the DNA TGTGCCAGCAGCTTAGTCGCAGGGGGCAGGACTGAAGCTTTCTTT. It codes for CASSLVAGGRTEAFF.

CDR3 residues: CASSYGTDSTGELFF. In DNA form, the CDR3 reads TGTGCCAGCAGTTACGGGACAGATAGTACCGGGGAGCTGTTTTTT. V is TRBV6-5 and J is TRBJ2-2; 7 nucleotides match TRBD1. Per the germline V gene, CDR1 is MNHEY and CDR2 is SVGAGI. The trim removed 2 bases at V and 5 bases at J, leaving 5 bases unmatched. This CDR3 has 15 residues.

The J gene is TRBJ1-2, the V gene TRBV2; tentative D call: TRBD1 (5 bases). Trimming took 4 bases from V and 8 from J, leaving 11 bases between them. The CDR3 is 12 amino acids. The V gene's germline CDR1 is SNHLY and CDR2 FYNNEI. The CDR3 is CASSAREGGYTF. In DNA form, the CDR3 reads TGTGCCAGCAGTGCGCGTGAGGGGGGCTACACCTTC. Drawing the rest from reference TRBV2 and TRBJ1-2, the complete variable domain is EPEVTQTPSHQVTQMGQEVILRCVPISNHLYFYWYRQILGQKVEFLVSFYNNEISEKSEIFDDQFSVERPDGSNFTLKIRSTKLEDSAMYFCASSAREGGYTFGSGTRLTVV.

Many counts were recorded for this clonotype. The chain couples TRBV10-3 to TRBJ2-3; possibly TRBD1 for D (6 bases). From germline, CDR1 is ENHRY and CDR2 SYGVKD. The CDR3 contains 11 residues. V lost 7 bases and J 5 bases, leaving 7 bases between the germline ends. The CDR3 sequence: CAIKGGDTQYF. The CDR3 DNA reads as TGTGCCATCAAAGGGGGAGATACGCAGTATTTT.

As for this clonotype: Sequence at one end of the junction differs from germline and may be a read error. The rearrangement links TRBV29-1 to TRBJ1-2; a weak D match, TRBD1 (5 bases). The CDR3 covers 11 residues. The germline gives CDR1 SQVTM, CDR2 ANQGSEA. Here the CDR3 DNA reads TGCAGCGGCCGGGCCAGGGATCTCATGTCCTTC. This encodes CSGRARDLMSF. Filled out from reference TRBV29-1 and TRBJ1-2, the complete variable domain reads SAVISQKPSRDICQRGTSLTIQCQVDSQVTMMFWYRQQPGQSLTLIATANQGSEATYESGFVIDKFPISRPNLTFSTLTVSNMSPEDSSIYLCSGRARDLMSFGSGTRLTVV.

This clonotype was seen only a few times. The chain employs TRBV18 and TRBJ2-5, with D perhaps matching TRBD1 (6 bases). The CDR3 extends over 14 amino acids. Trimming pared 3 bases from V and 0 bases from J, leaving 8 bases between. Looked up from germline, CDR1 is KGHSH and CDR2 is LQKENI. The CDR3 DNA follows: TGTGCCAGCTCACCCGGACAGTACCAAGAGACCCAGTACTTC. It translates to CASSPGQYQETQYF.

The sample holds many counts of this clonotype. V usage is TRBV5-1 and J usage is TRBJ2-3; D may be TRBD1 (6 bases). V shed 7 bases and J shed 4 bases, with 16 bases lying between them. CDR3 size: 14 residues. CDR1 SGHRS and CDR2 YFSETQ come from the germline V gene. CDR3 region: CASSSGERADTQYF. The CDR3 DNA sequence: TGCGCCAGCTCGTCAGGGGAAAGGGCAGATACGCAGTATTTT.

There are a few counts of this clonotype. The rearrangement uses TRBV7-9 and TRBJ1-1; D gene unclear. The CDR3 contains 15 residues. Germline V gives CDR1 SEHNR, CDR2 FQNEAQ (reference sequence). V was clipped by 5 bases and J by 0 bases, with 13 bases between them. The CDR3 DNA sequence: TGTGCCAGCAGCCCCGGGGTAGGCATGAACACTGAAGCTTTCTTT. Protein product: CASSPGVGMNTEAFF.

This clonotype was seen many times. This rearrangement joins TRBV5-1 to TRBJ2-7; D tentatively reads TRBD1 or TRBD2 (5 bases each). Trimming shortened V by 1 base and J by 2 bases, and 13 bases separated the two germline ends. Germline V gene lookup returns CDR1 SGHRS and CDR2 YFSETQ. There are 15 residues in the CDR3. CDR3 sequence reads: CASSLLRGRPYEQYF. In DNA form, the CDR3 reads TGCGCCAGCAGCTTGTTGAGGGGACGGCCCTACGAGCAGTACTTC. Full variable domain (remainder filled in from reference TRBV5-1 and TRBJ2-7): KAGVTQTPRYLIKTRGQQVTLSCSPISGHRSVSWYQQTPGQGLQFLFEYFSETQRNKGNFPGRFSGRQFSNSRSEMNVSTLELGDSALYLCASSLLRGRPYEQYFGPGTRLTVT.

The chain couples TRBV13 to TRBJ2-1; 9 nucleotides agree with TRBD2. The CDR3 extends over 16 amino acids. Germline loops: CDR1 PRHDT, CDR2 FYEKMQ (reference sequence). Losses at the gene ends were 5 bases for V and 7 bases for J; bases not matched to a gene: 12. As DNA, the CDR3 is TGTGCCAGCAGCCTTGGGGGCGGGAGGGCCTTAAATGAGCAGTTCTTC. Its protein product is CASSLGGGRALNEQFF.

J is TRBJ2-1 and V is TRBV9; the match to TRBD1 covers 8 bases. The CDR3 covers 15 residues. The V gene end was trimmed by 4 bases and the J gene end by 4 bases; junction bases not matched to a gene: 7. The germline V gene encodes CDR1 SGDLS and CDR2 YYNGEE. This chain's CDR3 is CASSPQDREYNEQFF. The CDR3 nucleotides are TGTGCCAGCAGCCCTCAGGACAGGGAATACAATGAGCAGTTCTTC.

This clonotype was recorded at least ten times. V usage is TRBV9 and J usage is TRBJ2-3; D is ambiguous. V was clipped by 3 bases and J by 2 bases, with 13 bases between them. CDR1 SGDLS and CDR2 YYNGEE come from the germline V gene. CDR3 length: 15 amino acids. The CDR3 DNA reads TGTGCCAGCAGCGCCCGGTTCGGCTCCACAGATACGCAGTATTTT. Encoded protein: CASSARFGSTDTQYF.

This clonotype has a count of ten or more. This chain connects TRBV5-1 to TRBJ2-5; D uncertain. Germline loops: CDR1 SGHRS, CDR2 YFSETQ. There are 14 residues in the CDR3. Trimming left V 4 bases short and J 5 bases short, with 15 bases between. CDR3 DNA: TGCGCCAGCAGCGCCCAGATTCTGGCGGAGACCCAGTACTTC. This sequence encodes CASSAQILAETQYF.

The chain joins TRBV5-1 to TRBJ2-1; 12 nucleotides match TRBD2. Trimming removed 1 base from V and 5 bases from J; junction bases left unmatched: 7. Per the germline V gene, CDR1 is SGHRS and CDR2 is YFSETQ. This CDR3 is 17 amino acids long. CDR3 bases: TGCGCCAGCAGCTTGTCAGGACTAGCGGGATTCAACAATGAGCAGTTCTTC. This translates into CASSLSGLAGFNNEQFF.

Only a few counts were recorded for this clonotype. The genes are TRBV10-1 and TRBJ2-1; TRBD1 might be the D (5 bases). The CDR3 is 16 amino acids. The ends were cut back, 2 bases at V and 1 base at J, with 12 bases in the middle. Germline loops: CDR1 WNHNN, CDR2 SYGVQD (reference sequence). CDR3 coding DNA: TGCGCCAGCAGTGAGGTGGTCAGGGCGTCCTACAATGAGCAGTTCTTC. This gives the protein CASSEVVRASYNEQFF.

There are many counts of this clonotype. The chain joins TRBV9 to TRBJ2-3; tentatively, D is TRBD2 (6 bases). The germline gives CDR1 SGDLS, CDR2 YYNGEE. V dropped 5 bases and J dropped 4 bases, with 14 bases sitting between them. This CDR3 has 14 amino acids. CDR3 nucleotide sequence: TGTGCCAGCAGTCAAAGGAGGGCGCCAGATACGCAGTATTTT. It specifies CASSQRRAPDTQYF.

This clonotype was counted a few times. V gene TRBV7-6 combines with J gene TRBJ1-1; possible D gene TRBD1, 5 bases. The CDR3 runs to 15 residues. CDR1 is SGHVS, CDR2 FNYEAQ, per germline. Trimming shortened V by 4 bases and J by 5 bases, and 17 bases separated the two germline ends. In DNA, the CDR3 is TGTGCCAGCAGCTCACCCGTGGGGGGGGGAACTGAAGCTTTCTTT. Amino acids: CASSSPVGGGTEAFF.

The chain is built from TRBV11-1 and TRBJ2-3; TRBD2 matches 10 bases. The ends lost 1 base at V and 4 bases at J; junction bases unmatched: 11. There are 18 residues in the CDR3. Looked up from germline, CDR1 is SGHAT and CDR2 is FQDESV (reference sequence). This CDR3 reads CASSLGWIASGSSDTQYF. CDR3 DNA: TGTGCCAGCAGCTTAGGATGGATCGCTAGCGGGAGTTCAGATACGCAGTATTTT.

The rearrangement joins TRBV7-8 to TRBJ2-3; 7 bases line up with TRBD1. CDR3 length equals 16 residues. V was clipped by 5 bases and J by 5 bases; unmatched bases: 13. Germline CDR1 SGHVS, CDR2 FQNEAQ. Here the CDR3 DNA reads TGTGCCAGCAGCCCATTAGGGGGCGGCCGGGGAGATACGCAGTATTTT. Its translation: CASSPLGGGRGDTQYF.